This record covers a single TCR beta chain. Germline is not matched at one junction end, which may reflect a read error. The sample originates from a study of blood T cell repertoires in COVID-19. Study summary: Specimens from acute and convalescent COVID-19 originated in the United States, Italy and Spain. T cells, B-cell-depleted T cells, or PBMCs supplied cDNA or gDNA.

The CDR3 has 13 residues. Germline CDR1 is MNHNS and CDR2 is SASEGT. Clones were read by immunoSEQ multiplex PCR, and TCRdb kept only the in-frame ones, dropping some. Of 45,000 to 50,000 clones listed, roughly 84% are singletons. This sequence originates from a woman aged 60-75 years with acute or convalescent COVID-19. The sample consisted of peripheral blood. This chain links TRBV6-1 with TRBJ1-4; TRBD1 matches 10 bases. The CDR3 here is CASSEAPGTGENF. The DNA of the CDR3 is TGTGCCAGCAGTGAAGCCCCCGGGACAGGGGAAAATTTT.